This entry features one T cell receptor beta chain sequence. Its antigen is as yet unknown. Naive, central memory, regulatory and stem cell-like memory cells within the CD4+ compartment were sorted using CD45RO/CCR7/CD25/CD127/CD95/CD27. The data derive from a study of beta chain features in type 1 diabetes. General study points: Fewer insertions but more deletions were seen at VDJ junctions in type 1 diabetes patients. Patients with Type 1 diabetes showed moderately but significantly shorter TCRB CDR3s in all four CD4+ subsets.

The isolated RNA, all of it, was reverse transcribed, so expressed TCRB transcripts were what got sequenced. Generated by immunoSEQ multiplex PCR, the TCRdb table keeps only in-frame clones and is missing some. The sample holds about 230,000 clones, 16% seen once. V trimming: 4 bases; J trimming: 4 bases; junction bases outside the gene matches: 8. CDR3 length: 15 residues. The sequencing input was naive CD4+ T cells from blood. The rearrangement joins TRBV23-1 to TRBJ2-3, with 7 nucleotides matching TRBD1. TRBV23-1 is an ORF; its function is uncertain. This TCR derives from a man aged 25-45 years with type 1 diabetes. This CDR3 is CASSRGPGGPDTQYF. Written as DNA, the CDR3 is TGCGCCAGCAGTCGAGGCCCAGGGGGTCCAGATACGCAGTATTTT.